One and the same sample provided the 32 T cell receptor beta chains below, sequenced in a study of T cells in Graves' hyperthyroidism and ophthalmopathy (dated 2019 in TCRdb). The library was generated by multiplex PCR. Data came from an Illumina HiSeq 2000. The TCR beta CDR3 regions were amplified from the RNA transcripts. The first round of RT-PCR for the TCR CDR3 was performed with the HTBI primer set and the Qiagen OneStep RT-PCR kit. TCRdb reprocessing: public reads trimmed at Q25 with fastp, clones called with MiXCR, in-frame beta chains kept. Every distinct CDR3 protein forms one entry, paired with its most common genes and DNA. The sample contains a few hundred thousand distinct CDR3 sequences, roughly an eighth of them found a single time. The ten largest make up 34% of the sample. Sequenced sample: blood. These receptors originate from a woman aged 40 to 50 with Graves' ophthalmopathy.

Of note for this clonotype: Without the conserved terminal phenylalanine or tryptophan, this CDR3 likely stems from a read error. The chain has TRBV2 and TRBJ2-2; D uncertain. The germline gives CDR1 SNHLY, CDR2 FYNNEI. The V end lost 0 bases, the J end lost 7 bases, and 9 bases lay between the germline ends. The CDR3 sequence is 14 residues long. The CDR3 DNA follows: TGTGCCAGCAGTGAAGCGCTTCAGGTCGGGGAGCTGTTTCTT. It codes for CASSEALQVGELFL.

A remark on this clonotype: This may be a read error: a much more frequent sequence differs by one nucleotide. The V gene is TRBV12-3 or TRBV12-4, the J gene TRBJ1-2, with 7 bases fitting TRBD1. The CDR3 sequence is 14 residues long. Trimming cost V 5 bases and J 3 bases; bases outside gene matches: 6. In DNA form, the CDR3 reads TGTGCCAGCAGTATTCCCGGGACAGACTATGGCTACACCTTC. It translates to CASSIPGTDYGYTF.

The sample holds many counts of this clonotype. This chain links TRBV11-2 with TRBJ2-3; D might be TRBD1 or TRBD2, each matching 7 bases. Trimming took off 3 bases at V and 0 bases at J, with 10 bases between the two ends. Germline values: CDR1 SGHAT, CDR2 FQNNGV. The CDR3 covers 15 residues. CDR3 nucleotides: TGTGCCAGCAGCTTCCAGGGGGGGAGCACAGATACGCAGTATTTT. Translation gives CASSFQGGSTDTQYF.

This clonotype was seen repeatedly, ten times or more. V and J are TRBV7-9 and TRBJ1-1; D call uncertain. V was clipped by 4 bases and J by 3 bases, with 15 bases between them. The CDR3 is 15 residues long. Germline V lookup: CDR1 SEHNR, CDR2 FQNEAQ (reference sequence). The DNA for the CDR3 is TGTGCCAGCAGCTCCAAGCCCGGGGAAGACACTGAAGCTTTCTTT. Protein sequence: CASSSKPGEDTEAFF.

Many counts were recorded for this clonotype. The CDR3 nucleotides are TGTGCCAGCAGTGAAAGAGGGATCCGGGCCACAGATACGCAGTATTTT. Encoded protein: CASSERGIRATDTQYF. The V gene is TRBV6-1, the J gene TRBJ2-3, with D maybe TRBD2 (5 bases). The germline gives CDR1 MNHNS, CDR2 SASEGT. The V gene lost 2 bases and the J gene lost 2 bases, with 14 bases spanning the gap. This CDR3 comprises 16 residues.

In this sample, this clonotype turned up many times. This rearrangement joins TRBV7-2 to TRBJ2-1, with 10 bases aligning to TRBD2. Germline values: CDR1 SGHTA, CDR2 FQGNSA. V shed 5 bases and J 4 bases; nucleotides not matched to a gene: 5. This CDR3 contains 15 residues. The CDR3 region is CASSVLAGRYNEQFF. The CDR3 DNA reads TGTGCCAGCAGCGTACTAGCGGGGAGGTACAATGAGCAGTTCTTC.

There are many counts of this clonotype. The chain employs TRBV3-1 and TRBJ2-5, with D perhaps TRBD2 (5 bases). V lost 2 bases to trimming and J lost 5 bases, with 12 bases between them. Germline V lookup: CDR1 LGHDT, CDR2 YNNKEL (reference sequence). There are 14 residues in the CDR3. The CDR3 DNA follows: TGTGCCAGCAGCCAAAGGGAGCGTTGGGAGACCCAGTACTTC. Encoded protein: CASSQRERWETQYF.

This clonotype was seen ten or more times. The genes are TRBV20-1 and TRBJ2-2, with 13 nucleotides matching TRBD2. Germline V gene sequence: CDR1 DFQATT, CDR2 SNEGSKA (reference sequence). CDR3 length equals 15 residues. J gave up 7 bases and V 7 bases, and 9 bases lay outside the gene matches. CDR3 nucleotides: TGCAGTGTGGGAGGGACTAGCGGGAAGGGCGGGGAGCTGTTTTTT. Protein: CSVGGTSGKGGELFF.

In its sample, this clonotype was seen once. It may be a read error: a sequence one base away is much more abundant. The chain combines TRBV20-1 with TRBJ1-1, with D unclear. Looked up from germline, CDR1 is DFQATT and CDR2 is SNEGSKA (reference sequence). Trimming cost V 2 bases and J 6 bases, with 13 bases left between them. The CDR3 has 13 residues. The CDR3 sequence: CSARSPLGAEAFF. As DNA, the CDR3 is TGCAGTGCTAGATCCCCTTTGGGAGCTGAAGCTTTCTTT.

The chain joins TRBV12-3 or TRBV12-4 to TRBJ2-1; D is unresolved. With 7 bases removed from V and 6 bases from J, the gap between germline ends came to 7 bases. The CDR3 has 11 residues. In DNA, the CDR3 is TGTGCCAGCATACTGACCAATGAGCAGTTCTTC. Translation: CASILTNEQFF.

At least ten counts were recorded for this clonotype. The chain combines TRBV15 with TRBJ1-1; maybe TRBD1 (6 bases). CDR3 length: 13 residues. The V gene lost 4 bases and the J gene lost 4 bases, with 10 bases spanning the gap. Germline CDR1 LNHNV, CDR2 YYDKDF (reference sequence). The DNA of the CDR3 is TGTGCCACCAGCATCTACAGGGCCACTGAAGCTTTCTTT. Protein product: CATSIYRATEAFF.

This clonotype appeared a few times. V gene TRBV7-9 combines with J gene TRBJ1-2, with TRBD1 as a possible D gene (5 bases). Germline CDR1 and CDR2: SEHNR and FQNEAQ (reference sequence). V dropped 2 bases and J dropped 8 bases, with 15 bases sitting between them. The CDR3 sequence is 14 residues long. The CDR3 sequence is CASSLSRTTTGYTF. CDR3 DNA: TGTGCCAGCAGCTTATCCCGGACAACGACGGGCTACACCTTC. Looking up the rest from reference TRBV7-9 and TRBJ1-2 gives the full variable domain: DTGVSQNPRHKITKRGQNVTFRCDPISEHNRLYWYRQTLGQGPEFLTYFQNEAQLEKSRLLSDRFSAERPKGSFSTLEIQRTEQGDSAMYLCASSLSRTTTGYTFGSGTRLTVV.

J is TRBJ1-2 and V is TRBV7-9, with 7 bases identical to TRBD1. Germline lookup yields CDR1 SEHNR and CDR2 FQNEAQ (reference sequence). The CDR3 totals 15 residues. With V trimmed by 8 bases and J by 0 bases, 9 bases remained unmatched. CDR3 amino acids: CASGYHRGANYGYTF. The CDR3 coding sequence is TGTGCCAGCGGCTATCACAGGGGAGCTAACTATGGCTACACCTTC.

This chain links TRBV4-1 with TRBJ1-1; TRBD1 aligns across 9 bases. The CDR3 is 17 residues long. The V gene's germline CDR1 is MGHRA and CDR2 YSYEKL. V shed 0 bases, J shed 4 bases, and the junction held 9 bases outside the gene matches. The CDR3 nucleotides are TGCGCCAGCAGCCAAGATCGGACAGGGGCATACCTCACTGAAGCTTTCTTT. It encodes CASSQDRTGAYLTEAFF.

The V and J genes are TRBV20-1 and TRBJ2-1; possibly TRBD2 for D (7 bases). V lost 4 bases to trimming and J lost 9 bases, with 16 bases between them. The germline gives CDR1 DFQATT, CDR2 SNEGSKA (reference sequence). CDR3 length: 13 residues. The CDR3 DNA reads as TGCAGTGCTAACCGGGGGGCTCAGAGTGAGCAGTTCTTC. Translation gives CSANRGAQSEQFF.

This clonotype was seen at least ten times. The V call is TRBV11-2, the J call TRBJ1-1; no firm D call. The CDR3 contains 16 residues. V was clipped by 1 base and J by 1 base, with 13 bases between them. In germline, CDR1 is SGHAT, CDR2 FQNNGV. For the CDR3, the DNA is TGTGCCAGCAGCTTAGGGTTGCGTCGGGCGAACACTGAAGCTTTCTTT. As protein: CASSLGLRRANTEAFF.

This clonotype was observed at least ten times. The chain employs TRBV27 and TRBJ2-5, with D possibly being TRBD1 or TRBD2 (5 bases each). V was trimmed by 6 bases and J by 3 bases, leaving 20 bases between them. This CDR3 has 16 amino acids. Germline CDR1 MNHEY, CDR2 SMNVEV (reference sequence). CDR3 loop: CASSPTDPLGEETQYF. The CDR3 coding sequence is TGTGCCAGCAGCCCAACCGACCCGCTGGGGGAAGAGACCCAGTACTTC.

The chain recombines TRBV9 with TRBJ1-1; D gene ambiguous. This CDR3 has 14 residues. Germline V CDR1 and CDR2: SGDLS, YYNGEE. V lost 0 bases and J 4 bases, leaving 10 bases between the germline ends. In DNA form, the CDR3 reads TGTGCCAGCAGCGTAGCTACATGGGCCACTGAAGCTTTCTTT. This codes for CASSVATWATEAFF.

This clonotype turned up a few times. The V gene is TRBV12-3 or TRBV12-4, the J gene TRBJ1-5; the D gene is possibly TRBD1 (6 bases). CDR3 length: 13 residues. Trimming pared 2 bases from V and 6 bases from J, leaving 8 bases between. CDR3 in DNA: TGTGCCAGCAGTTTAAACAGGGCTCAGCCCCAGCATTTT. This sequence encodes CASSLNRAQPQHF.

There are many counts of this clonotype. CDR3 residues: CASRIGAPGELFF. The CDR3 region has the DNA TGTGCCAGCAGAATCGGGGCGCCCGGGGAGCTGTTTTTT. The chain has TRBV27 and TRBJ2-2; possibly TRBD1 or TRBD2 for D (5 bases each). The CDR3 is made up of 13 amino acids. The V end lost 6 bases, the J end lost 6 bases, and 11 bases lay between the germline ends. CDR1 and CDR2 from the germline V gene are MNHEY and SMNVEV (reference sequence).

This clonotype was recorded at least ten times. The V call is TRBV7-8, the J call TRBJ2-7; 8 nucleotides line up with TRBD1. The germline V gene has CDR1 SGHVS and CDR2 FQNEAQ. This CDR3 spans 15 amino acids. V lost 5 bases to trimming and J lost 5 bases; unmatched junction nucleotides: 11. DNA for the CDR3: TGTGCCAGCAGCAAGGACAGGGAACTAGACCACGAGCAGTACTTC. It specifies CASSKDRELDHEQYF.

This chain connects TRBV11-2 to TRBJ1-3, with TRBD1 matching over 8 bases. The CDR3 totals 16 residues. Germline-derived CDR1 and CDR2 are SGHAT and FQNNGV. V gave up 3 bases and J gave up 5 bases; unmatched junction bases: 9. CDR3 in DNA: TGTGCCAGCAGCTTTTTACAGGGGGATCGGCGAAACACCATATATTTT. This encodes CASSFLQGDRRNTIYF.

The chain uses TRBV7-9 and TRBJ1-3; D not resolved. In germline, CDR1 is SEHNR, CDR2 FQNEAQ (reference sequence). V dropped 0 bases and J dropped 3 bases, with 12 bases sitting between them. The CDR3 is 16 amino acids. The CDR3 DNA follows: TGTGCCAGCAGCTTAGCGGGGTTCGGTATTGGAAACACCATATATTTT. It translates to CASSLAGFGIGNTIYF.

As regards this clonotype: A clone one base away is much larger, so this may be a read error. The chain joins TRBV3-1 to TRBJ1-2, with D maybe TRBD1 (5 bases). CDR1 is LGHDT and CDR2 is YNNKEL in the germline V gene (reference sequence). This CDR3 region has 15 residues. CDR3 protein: CVSSQGAIPNYGYTF. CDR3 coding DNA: TGTGTCAGCAGCCAAGGGGCAATTCCTAACTATGGCTACACCTTC.

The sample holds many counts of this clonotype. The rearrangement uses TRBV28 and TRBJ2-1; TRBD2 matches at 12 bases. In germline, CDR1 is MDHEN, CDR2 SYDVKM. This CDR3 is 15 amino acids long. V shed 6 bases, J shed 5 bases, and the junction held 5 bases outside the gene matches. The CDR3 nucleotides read TGTGCCAGCAGCTCCCCTAGCGGGGGGGACAATGAGCAGTTCTTC. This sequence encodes CASSSPSGGDNEQFF.

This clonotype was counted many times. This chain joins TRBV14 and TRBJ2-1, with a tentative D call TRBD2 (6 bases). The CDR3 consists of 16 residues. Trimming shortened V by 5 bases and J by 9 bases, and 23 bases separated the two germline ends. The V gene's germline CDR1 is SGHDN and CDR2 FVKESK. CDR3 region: CASSSHRGSGPPEQFF. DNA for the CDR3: TGTGCCAGCAGCTCACACCGGGGGAGTGGTCCCCCTGAGCAGTTCTTC.

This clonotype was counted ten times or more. CDR3 region: CASSYSPENDEQYF. The CDR3 DNA reads as TGTGCCAGCAGTTACAGCCCAGAGAACGACGAGCAGTACTTC. The gene calls are TRBV6-6 and TRBJ2-7; D is unclear. The V gene lost 2 bases and the J gene lost 5 bases, with 13 bases spanning the gap. CDR3 length: 14 amino acids. The V gene's germline CDR1 is MNHNY and CDR2 SVGAGI (reference sequence).

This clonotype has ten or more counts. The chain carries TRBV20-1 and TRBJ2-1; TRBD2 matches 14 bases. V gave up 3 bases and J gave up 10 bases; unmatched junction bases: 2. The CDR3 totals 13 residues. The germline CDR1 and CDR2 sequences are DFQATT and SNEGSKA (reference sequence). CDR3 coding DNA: TGCAGTGCTAGTGGACTAGCGGGAGGCGAGCAGTTCTTC. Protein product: CSASGLAGGEQFF.

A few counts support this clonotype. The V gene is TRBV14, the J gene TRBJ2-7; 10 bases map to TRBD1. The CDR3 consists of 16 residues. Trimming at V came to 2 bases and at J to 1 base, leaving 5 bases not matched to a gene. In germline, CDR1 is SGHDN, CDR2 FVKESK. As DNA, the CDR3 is TGTGCCAGCAGCCAATTCGGGACAGGGGTTTCCTACGAGCAGTACTTC. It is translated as CASSQFGTGVSYEQYF.

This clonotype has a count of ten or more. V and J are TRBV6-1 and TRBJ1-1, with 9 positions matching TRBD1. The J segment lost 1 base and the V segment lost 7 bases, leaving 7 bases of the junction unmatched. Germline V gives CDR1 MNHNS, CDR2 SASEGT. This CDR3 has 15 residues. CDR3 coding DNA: TGTGCCAGCAAACGACAGGGGGAGGGGAACACTGAAGCTTTCTTT. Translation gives CASKRQGEGNTEAFF.

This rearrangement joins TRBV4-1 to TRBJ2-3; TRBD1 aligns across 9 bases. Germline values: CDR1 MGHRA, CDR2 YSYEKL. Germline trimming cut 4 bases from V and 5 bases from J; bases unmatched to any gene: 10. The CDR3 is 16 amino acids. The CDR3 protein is CASSLGTGKVGDTQYF. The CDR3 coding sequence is TGCGCCAGCAGCCTCGGGACAGGGAAGGTAGGAGATACGCAGTATTTT.

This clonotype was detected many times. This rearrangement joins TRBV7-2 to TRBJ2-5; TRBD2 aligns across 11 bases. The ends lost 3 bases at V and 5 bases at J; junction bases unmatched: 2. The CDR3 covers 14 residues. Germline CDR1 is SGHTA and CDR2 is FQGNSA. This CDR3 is CASSFLAGGETQYF. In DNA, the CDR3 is TGTGCCAGCAGCTTCTTAGCGGGGGGGGAGACCCAGTACTTC. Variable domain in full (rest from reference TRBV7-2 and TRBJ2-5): GAGVSQSPSNKVTEKGKDVELRCDPISGHTALYWYRQSLGQGLEFLIYFQGNSAPDKSGLPSDRFSAERTGGSVSTLTIQRTQQEDSAVYLCASSFLAGGETQYFGPGTRLLVL.